A single T cell receptor beta chain is shown here with its context. Its antigen is as yet unknown. The method was immunoSEQ multiplex PCR; TCRdb's version includes in-frame clones alone and lacks a portion of them. This table has over 25,000 clones, roughly 80% appearing once. This entry belongs to a study of vaccination effects on CD4 cells after COVID-19. Overall study findings and caveats: Clones arising from infection and from vaccination showed marked clonal contraction late after vaccination.

Trimming took off 3 bases at V and 5 bases at J, with 11 bases between the two ends. This CDR3 region has 13 residues. The germline V gene encodes CDR1 MNHNS and CDR2 SASEGT. Sequencing was preceded by expansion of antigen-specific CD4+ T cells with viral peptide pools in the ViraFEST assay. The culture ran for around nine days before CD4+ T cells were isolated. Every participant took two doses of the BNT162b2 or mRNA-1273 vaccine. This clonotype was obtained from a human donor who received a COVID-19 vaccine. Some clones in this sample may be carry-over from other donors' samples. Sample: CD4+ T cells from PBMCs cultured with SARS-CoV-2 spike peptides, taken after COVID-19 vaccination. The chain joins TRBV6-1 to TRBJ2-7, with D possibly being TRBD1 (5 bases). CDR3 sequence reads: CASSEGRVHEQYV. The CDR3 nucleotides read TGTGCCAGCAGTGAGGGCAGGGTCCACGAGCAGTACGTC.